What follows describes a single T cell receptor beta chain. The antigen is unknown. Primers included in the PCR were 60 Vbeta and 13 Jbeta primers. As originally analysed: Around 11 million shared chains were among approximately 80 million unique TCR beta chains counted in a later analysis. Profiled with immunoSEQ multiplex PCR; TCRdb holds only in-frame clones, not every one. From that table come the V and J calls and clone size; the DNA was used to work out D and trimming. In all, the sample yields 55,000 or so clones. The sample comes from a study of cytomegalovirus exposure and HLA in healthy donors. About the study: Among 398 genotyped donors, around 80% fell in the Caucasian-associated ancestry cluster. Study results and caveats: From TCR beta sequences, most subjects' HLA-A and HLA-B alleles were reportedly predicted accurately.

CDR1 is SGHTA and CDR2 is FQGNSA in the germline V gene. V lost 1 base and J lost 5, with 15 bases in between. The CDR3 has 17 residues. The source of this sequence is a woman aged 45-65 years in good health and CMV-seropositive. Sequencing used PBMCs. V and J are TRBV7-2 and TRBJ1-6; D call uncertain. The CDR3 here is CASSLGSPRLNNSPLHF. The CDR3 DNA reads as TGTGCCAGCAGCTTAGGGTCCCCACGACTCAATAATTCACCCCTCCACTTT.